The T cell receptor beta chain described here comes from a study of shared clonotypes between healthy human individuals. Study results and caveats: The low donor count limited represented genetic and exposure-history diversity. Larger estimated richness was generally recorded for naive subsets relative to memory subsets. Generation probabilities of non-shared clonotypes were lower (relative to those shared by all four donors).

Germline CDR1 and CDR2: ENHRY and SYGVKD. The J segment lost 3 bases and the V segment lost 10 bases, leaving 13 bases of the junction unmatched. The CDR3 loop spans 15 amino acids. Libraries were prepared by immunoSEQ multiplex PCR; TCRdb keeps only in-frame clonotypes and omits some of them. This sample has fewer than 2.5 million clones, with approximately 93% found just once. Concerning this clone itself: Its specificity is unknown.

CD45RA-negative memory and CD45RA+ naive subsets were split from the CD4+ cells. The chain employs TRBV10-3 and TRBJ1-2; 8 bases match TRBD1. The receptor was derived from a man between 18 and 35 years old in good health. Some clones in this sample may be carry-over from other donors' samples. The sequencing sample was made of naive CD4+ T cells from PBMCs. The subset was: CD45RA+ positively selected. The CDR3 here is CATRTGFGVDYGYTF. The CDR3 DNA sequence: TGTGCCACCCGGACAGGGTTTGGGGTAGACTATGGCTACACCTTC.